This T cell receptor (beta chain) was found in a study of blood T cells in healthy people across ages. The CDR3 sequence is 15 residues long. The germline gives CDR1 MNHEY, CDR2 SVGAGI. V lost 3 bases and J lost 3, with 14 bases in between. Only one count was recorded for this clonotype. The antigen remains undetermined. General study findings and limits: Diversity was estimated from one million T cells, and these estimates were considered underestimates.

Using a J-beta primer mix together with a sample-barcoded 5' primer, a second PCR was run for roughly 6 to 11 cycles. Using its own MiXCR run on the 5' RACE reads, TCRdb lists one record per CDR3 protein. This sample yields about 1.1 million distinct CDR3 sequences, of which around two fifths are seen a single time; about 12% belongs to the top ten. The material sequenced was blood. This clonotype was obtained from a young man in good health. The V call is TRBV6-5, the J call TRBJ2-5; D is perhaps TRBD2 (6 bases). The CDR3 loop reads CASSYGGNGEETQYF. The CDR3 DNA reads TGTGCCAGCAGTTATGGGGGGAATGGGGAAGAGACCCAGTACTTC.